These T cell receptor beta chains were read from a single sample in a study of blood T cell repertoires in COVID-19. Measured with immunoSEQ multiplex PCR; TCRdb has only the in-frame clones, and not every one. The table shows approximately 150,000 clones, with about four fifths occurring only once. The sequencing sample was made of peripheral blood. These TCRs come from a woman aged 65 to 85 who had recovered from COVID-19. Each CDR3 is given with its conserved first and last residue. The D gene is left open where the match is weak. Only part of the rows carry a size: once, few, many, or a class if the clone is expanded.

abundance | j_gene | len | v_gene | d_gene | CDR3nt | CDR3aa
- | TRBJ1-1 | 12 | TRBV29-1 | - | TGCAGCGTAATACCGGGAGGAACTGAAGCTTTCTTT | CSVIPGGTEAFF
- | TRBJ2-3 | 15 | TRBV5-1 | TRBD1 | TGCGCCAGCAACCAAATGGGGACAGGGGGAGATACGCAGTATTTT | CASNQMGTGGDTQYF
- | TRBJ1-2 | 15 | TRBV5-1 | TRBD1 | TGCGCCAGCAGCATGCGGACAGGGGGGACCTATGGCTACACCTTC | CASSMRTGGTYGYTF
- | TRBJ2-7 | 13 | TRBV6-5 | - | TGTGCCAGCAGCCCGGACTCCCTCTACGAGCAGTACTTC | CASSPDSLYEQYF
once | TRBJ1-6 | 14 | TRBV5-1 | TRBD1 | TGCGCCAGCAGCTTGCCTCAGGGGGGTTCACCCCTCCACTTT | CASSLPQGGSPLHF
- | TRBJ2-7 | 14 | TRBV2 | - | TGTGCGAGCAGCAGTGTAGGGAGCCTTTACGAGCAGTACTTC | CASSSVGSLYEQYF
once | TRBJ1-5 | 13 | TRBV28 | - | TGTGCCAGCATGAGGTTCTCGGGGCAGCCCCAGCATTTT | CASMRFSGQPQHF
- | TRBJ1-2 | 15 | TRBV5-1 | TRBD1 | TGCGCCAGCAGCCCCGAACAGGGGGCTTACTATGGCTACACCTTC | CASSPEQGAYYGYTF
once | TRBJ2-3 | 15 | TRBV6-5 | TRBD2 | TGTGCCAGCAGACCCCAGCGGGGGGGTGCAGATACGCAGTATTTT | CASRPQRGGADTQYF
- | TRBJ2-2 | 16 | TRBV11-1 | - | TGTGCCAGCAGCTTAAGGGGCAGGCCGAACACCGGGGAGCTGTTTTTT | CASSLRGRPNTGELFF
- | TRBJ2-2 | 13 | TRBV12-3/TRBV12-4 | - | TGTGCCAGCAGCTACACTAGCTCCGGGGAGCTGTTTTTT | CASSYTSSGELFF
once | TRBJ2-3 | 12 | TRBV12-3/TRBV12-4 | - | TGTGCCAGCAGTTTAGGTAGCTTATCAGTATCTTTT | CASSLGSLSVSF
- | TRBJ2-7 | 14 | TRBV19 | TRBD1 | TGTGCCAGTACCCCGACAGGGTCAGGGCACGAGCAGTACTTC | CASTPTGSGHEQYF
- | TRBJ1-1 | 14 | TRBV7-2 | - | TGTGCCAGCAGCCTCTCCAGATTAAACACTGAAGCTTTCTTT | CASSLSRLNTEAFF
few | TRBJ1-1 | 15 | TRBV2 | TRBD1 | TGTGCCAGGCTGGGGACAGGGGGCTTGAACACTGAAGCTTTCTTT | CARLGTGGLNTEAFF
few | TRBJ2-1 | 14 | TRBV7-9 | TRBD2 | TGTGCCAGCAGCTTAGGCGGGAGGGAACTTGAGCAGTTCTTC | CASSLGGRELEQFF
- | TRBJ1-2 | 10 | TRBV28 | - | TGTGCCACCGCGGGCTATGGCTACACCTTC | CATAGYGYTF
- | TRBJ1-1 | 15 | TRBV7-3 | TRBD1 | TGTGCCAGCAGCTTGAGACGGACAGGGGACACTGAAGCTTTCTTT | CASSLRRTGDTEAFF
- | TRBJ1-2 | 14 | TRBV5-5 | TRBD1 | TGTGCCAGCAGCCCTGGACAGGGAAATGTTGGCTACACCTTC | CASSPGQGNVGYTF
- | TRBJ1-5 | 16 | TRBV19 | TRBD1 | TGTGCCAGTACCCCGACAGGGCTGGGAGGCAATCAGCCCCAGCATTTT | CASTPTGLGGNQPQHF
- | TRBJ2-7 | 14 | TRBV28 | - | TGTGCCAGCACCCAAGGGGGGGCAGACTACGAGCAGTACTTC | CASTQGGADYEQYF
- | TRBJ1-5 | 16 | TRBV5-3 | - | TGTGCCAGAAGCGGTTCGTCCCCCGCTGAGAATCAGCCCCAGCATTTT | CARSGSSPAENQPQHF